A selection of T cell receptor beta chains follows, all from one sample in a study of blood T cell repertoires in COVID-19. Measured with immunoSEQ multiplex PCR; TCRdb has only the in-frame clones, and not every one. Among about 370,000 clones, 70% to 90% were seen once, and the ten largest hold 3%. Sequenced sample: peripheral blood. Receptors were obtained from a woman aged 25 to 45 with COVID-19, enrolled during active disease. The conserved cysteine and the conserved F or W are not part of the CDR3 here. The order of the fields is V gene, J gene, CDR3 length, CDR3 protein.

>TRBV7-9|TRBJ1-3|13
ASSLQQGAGNTIY
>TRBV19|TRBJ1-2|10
ATQRGLRGYT
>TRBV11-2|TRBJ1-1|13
ASSFAIRENPEAF
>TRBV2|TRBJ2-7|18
ASSSGPGLAGGGTSYEQY
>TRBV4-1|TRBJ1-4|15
ASSLRTQEATNEKLF
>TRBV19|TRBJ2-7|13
ASSMRTGSGYEQY
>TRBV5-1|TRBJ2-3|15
ASSLGLAGGTSDTQY
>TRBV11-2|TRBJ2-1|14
ASSLASASGIEEQF
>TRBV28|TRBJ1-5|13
ASSPGQTIPPAQH
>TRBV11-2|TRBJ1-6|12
ASSQQVTNSPLH
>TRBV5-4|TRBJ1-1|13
ASSLPGQGTTEAF
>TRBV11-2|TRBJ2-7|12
ASSLDFPGVRQY
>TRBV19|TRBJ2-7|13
ASSRGGDRGYEQY
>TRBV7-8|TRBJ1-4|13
ASSLDGTGLSKLF
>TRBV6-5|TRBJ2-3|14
ASSYRASGNTDTQY
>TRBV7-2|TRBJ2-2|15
ASSSEYGATNTGELF
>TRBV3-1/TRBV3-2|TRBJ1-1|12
ASSQDRGLTEAF
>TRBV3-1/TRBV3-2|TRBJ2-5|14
ASSQDPAGGQETQY